This T cell receptor beta chain was sequenced for a study of blood T cell repertoires in COVID-19. V trimming: 4 bases; J trimming: 10 bases; junction bases outside the gene matches: 15. The CDR3 loop spans 18 amino acids. Germline V gene data show CDR1 as LGHDT and CDR2 as YNNKEL (reference sequence). TCRdb keeps only in-frame clones here, not all; method: immunoSEQ multiplex PCR. The table has some 190,000 clones, about 85% seen once. The TCR sequence derives from a woman older than 75 with acute or convalescent COVID-19. Input material: peripheral blood. The V call is TRBV3-1 (or the pseudogene TRBV3-2), the J call TRBJ2-2, with 13 bases that match TRBD2. The DNA of the CDR3 is TGTGCCAGCAGCCTCCGGGACCGACTAGCGGGAGGCGCGCAGGAGCTGTTTTTT. Its translation: CASSLRDRLAGGAQELFF.